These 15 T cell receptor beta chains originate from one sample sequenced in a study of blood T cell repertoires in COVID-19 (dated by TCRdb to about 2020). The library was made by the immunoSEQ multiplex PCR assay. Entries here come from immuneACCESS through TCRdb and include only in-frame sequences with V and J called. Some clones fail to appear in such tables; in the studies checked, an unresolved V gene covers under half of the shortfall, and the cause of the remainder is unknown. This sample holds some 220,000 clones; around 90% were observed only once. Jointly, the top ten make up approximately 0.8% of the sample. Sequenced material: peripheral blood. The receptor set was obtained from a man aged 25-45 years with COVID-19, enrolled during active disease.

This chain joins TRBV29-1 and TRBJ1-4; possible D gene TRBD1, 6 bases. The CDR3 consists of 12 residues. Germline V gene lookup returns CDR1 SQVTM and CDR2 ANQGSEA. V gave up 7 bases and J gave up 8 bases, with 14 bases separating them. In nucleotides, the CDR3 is TGCAGCGCAGGACAGAGCTACGAAAAACTGTTTTTT. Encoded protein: CSAGQSYEKLFF.

Here the CDR3 DNA reads TGTGCCAGCAGTCCCGATAATTCACCCCTCCACTTT. Its translation: CASSPDNSPLHF. The V and J genes are TRBV6-5 and TRBJ1-6; D unresolved. This CDR3 spans 12 amino acids. Germline loops: CDR1 MNHEY, CDR2 SVGAGI. V lost 5 bases to trimming and J lost 5 bases, with 4 bases between them.

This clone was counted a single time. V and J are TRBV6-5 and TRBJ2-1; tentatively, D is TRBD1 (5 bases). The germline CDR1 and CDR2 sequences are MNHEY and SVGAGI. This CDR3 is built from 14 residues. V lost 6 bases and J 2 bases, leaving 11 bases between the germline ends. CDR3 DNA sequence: TGTGCCAGCAGGGAGCGACAGCCCTACAATGAGCAGTTCTTC. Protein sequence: CASRERQPYNEQFF.

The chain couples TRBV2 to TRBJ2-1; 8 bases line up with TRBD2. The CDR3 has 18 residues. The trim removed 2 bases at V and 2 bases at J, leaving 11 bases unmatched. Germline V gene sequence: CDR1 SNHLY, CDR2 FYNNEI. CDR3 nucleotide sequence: TGTGCCAGCAGTGAAAATAGTCAGCGGGAGCTCGCCTACAATGAGCAGTTCTTC. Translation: CASSENSQRELAYNEQFF.

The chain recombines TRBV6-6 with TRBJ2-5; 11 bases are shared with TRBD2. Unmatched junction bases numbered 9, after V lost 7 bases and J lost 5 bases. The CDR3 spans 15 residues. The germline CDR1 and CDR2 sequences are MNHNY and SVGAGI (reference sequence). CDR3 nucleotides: TGTGCCAGCACTCTACTAGCGGGGGAGATGGAGACCCAGTACTTC. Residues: CASTLLAGEMETQYF.

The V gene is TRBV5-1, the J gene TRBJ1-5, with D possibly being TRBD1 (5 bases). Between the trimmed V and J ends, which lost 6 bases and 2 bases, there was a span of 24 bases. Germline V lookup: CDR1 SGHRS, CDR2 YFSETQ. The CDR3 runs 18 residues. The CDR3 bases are TGCGCCAGCAAAAAGACCGGGACTGACTATAGGGGCAATCAGCCCCAGCATTTT. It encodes CASKKTGTDYRGNQPQHF.

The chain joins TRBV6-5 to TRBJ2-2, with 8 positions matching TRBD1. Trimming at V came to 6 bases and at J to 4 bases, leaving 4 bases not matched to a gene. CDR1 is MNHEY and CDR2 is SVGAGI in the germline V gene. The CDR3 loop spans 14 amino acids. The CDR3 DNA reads TGTGCCAGCAGCCCACAGGGGGGCACCGGGGAGCTGTTTTTT. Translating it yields CASSPQGGTGELFF.

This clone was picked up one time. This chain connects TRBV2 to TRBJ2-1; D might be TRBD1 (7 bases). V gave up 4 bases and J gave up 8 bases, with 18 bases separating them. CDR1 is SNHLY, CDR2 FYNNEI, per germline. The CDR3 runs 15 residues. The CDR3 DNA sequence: TGTGCCAGCAGTGTGAGGCAGGGGGGCAGGGATGAGCAGTTCTTC. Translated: CASSVRQGGRDEQFF.

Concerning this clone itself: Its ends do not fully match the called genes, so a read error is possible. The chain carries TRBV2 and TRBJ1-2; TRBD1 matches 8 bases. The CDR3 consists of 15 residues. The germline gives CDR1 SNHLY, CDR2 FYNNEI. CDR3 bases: TGTGCCAGCAGTGAATTGCAGGGGGCTAAGTATGGCTACACCTTC. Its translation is CASSELQGAKYGYTF.

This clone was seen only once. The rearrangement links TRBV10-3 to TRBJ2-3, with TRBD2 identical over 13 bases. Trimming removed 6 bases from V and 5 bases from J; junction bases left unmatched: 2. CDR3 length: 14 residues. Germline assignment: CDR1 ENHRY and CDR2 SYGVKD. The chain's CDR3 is CAISWTSGGDTQYF. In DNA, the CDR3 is TGTGCCATCAGCTGGACTAGCGGGGGAGATACGCAGTATTTT.

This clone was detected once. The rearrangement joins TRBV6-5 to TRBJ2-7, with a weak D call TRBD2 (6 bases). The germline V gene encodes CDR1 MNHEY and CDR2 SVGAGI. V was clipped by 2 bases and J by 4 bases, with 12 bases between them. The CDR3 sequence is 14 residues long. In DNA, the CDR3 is TGTGCCAGCAGTTACCGGAGGGGTAGGTACGAGCAGTACTTC. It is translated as CASSYRRGRYEQYF.

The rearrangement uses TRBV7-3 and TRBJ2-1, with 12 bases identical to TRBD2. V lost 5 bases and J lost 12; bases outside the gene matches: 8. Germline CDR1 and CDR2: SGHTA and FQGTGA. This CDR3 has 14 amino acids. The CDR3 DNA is TGTGCCAGCAGCCCATCTAGCGGGGGGGCAGGGCAGTTCTTC. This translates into CASSPSSGGAGQFF.

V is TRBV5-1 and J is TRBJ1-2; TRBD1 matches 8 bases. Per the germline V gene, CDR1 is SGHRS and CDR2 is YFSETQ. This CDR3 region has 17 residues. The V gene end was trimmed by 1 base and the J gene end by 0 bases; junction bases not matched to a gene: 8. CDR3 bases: TGCGCCAGCAGCTTGAGGACAGGGTTCGAAGCTAACTATGGCTACACCTTC. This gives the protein CASSLRTGFEANYGYTF. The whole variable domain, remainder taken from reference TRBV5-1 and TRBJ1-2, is KAGVTQTPRYLIKTRGQQVTLSCSPISGHRSVSWYQQTPGQGLQFLFEYFSETQRNKGNFPGRFSGRQFSNSRSEMNVSTLELGDSALYLCASSLRTGFEANYGYTFGSGTRLTVV.

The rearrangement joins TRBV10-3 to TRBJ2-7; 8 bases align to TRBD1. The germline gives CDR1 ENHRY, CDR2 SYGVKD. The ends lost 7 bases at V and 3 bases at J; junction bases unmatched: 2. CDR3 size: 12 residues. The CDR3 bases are TGTGCCATCACCGGACAGGGCTACGAGCAGTACTTC. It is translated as CAITGQGYEQYF.

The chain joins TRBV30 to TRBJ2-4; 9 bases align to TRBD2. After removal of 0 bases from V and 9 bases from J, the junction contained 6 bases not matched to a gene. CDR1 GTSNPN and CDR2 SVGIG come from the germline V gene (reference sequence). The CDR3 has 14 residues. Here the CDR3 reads CAWSVRGGLGIQYF. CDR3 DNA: TGTGCCTGGAGTGTGCGGGGGGGCTTAGGCATTCAGTACTTC.